Listed here is a single T cell receptor (beta chain). Its antigen is currently unknown. Germline V gene sequence: CDR1 SGHTA, CDR2 FQGNSA. The CDR3 contains 16 residues. The V end was cut by 2 bases, the J end by 5 bases, with 15 bases between. The data are from a study of T cell responses to AZD1222 COVID-19 vaccine. Findings and limits, study-wide: Spike-spanning, vaccine-associated CD4 TCRs were dominant at 160-218 and 743-854. Spike-specific TCR repertoires showed rising breadth and depth after two AZD1222 doses. Seropositivity was recorded at baseline in only a handful of AZD1222 recipients. The donor cohort was predominantly white British with a female majority, and clonal diversity may have been underestimated.

Measured with immunoSEQ multiplex PCR; TCRdb has only the in-frame clones, and not every one. The sample yields more than 140,000 clones, about 91% seen once. The specimen comprised peripheral blood, sampled on day 0 of MenACWY control vaccination. This TCR was sampled from an adult in good health. V gene TRBV7-2 combines with J gene TRBJ2-2; possible D gene TRBD1, 5 bases. CDR3 sequence (DNA): TGTGCCAGCAGCTTATTCAGCCCGAAGGGGACCGGGGAGCTGTTTTTT. This sequence encodes CASSLFSPKGTGELFF.